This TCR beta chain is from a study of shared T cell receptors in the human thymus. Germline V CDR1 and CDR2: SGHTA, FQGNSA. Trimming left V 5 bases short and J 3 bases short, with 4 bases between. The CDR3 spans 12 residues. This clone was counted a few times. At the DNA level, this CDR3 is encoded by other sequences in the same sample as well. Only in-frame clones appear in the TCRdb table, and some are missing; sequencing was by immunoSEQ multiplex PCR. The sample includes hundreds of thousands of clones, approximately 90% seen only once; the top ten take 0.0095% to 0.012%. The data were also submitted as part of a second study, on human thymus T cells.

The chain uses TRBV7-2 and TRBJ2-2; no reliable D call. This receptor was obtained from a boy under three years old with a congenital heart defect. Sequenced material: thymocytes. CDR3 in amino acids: CASSLYTGELFF. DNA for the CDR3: TGTGCCAGCAGCCTTTACACCGGGGAGCTGTTTTTT. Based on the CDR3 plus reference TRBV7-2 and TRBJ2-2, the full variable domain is GAGVSQSPSNKVTEKGKDVELRCDPISGHTALYWYRQSLGQGLEFLIYFQGNSAPDKSGLPSDRFSAERTGGSVSTLTIQRTQQEDSAVYLCASSLYTGELFFGEGSRLTVL.